What follows are 27 T cell receptor beta chains derived from one specimen sequenced in a study of shared clonotypes between healthy human individuals. Method: immunoSEQ multiplex PCR; TCRdb's copy keeps in-frame clones and lacks some. The repertoire includes about 960,000 clones, about 80% of them detected once, and over 1.3% sits in the top ten. Sequencing was done on a sample of memory CD4+ T cells sorted from blood. Subset noted: CD45RA-negative fraction. These receptors all come from a man aged 18 to 29 in good health.

The chain carries TRBV9 and TRBJ1-2; 7 nucleotides line up with TRBD1. In germline, CDR1 is SGDLS, CDR2 YYNGEE. The ends lost 4 bases at V and 2 bases at J; junction bases unmatched: 8. CDR3 length: 15 amino acids. The CDR3 DNA reads as TGTGCCAGCAGCACATCAGGGGACAGCAACTATGGCTACACCTTC. This gives the protein CASSTSGDSNYGYTF. The full variable domain, with the rest looked up from reference TRBV9 and TRBJ1-2, is DSGVTQTPKHLITATGQRVTLRCSPRSGDLSVYWYQQSLDQGLQFLIQYYNGEERAKGNILERFSAQQFPDLHSELNLSSLELGDSALYFCASSTSGDSNYGYTFGSGTRLTVV.

The chain combines TRBV5-8 with TRBJ2-6; 11 bases are shared with TRBD2. The CDR3 is 19 amino acids. Germline CDR1 is SGHTS and CDR2 is YDEGEE. V lost 3 bases to trimming and J lost 0 bases; unmatched junction nucleotides: 8. CDR3 coding DNA: TGTGCCAGCAGCTGGCCTCTAGCGGGGGGAGGCTCTGGGGCCAACGTCCTGACTTTC. As protein: CASSWPLAGGGSGANVLTF.

The DNA for the CDR3 is TGCGCCAGCAGCCAAGAGGGACAGGCGAACTACCAAGAGACCCAGTACTTC. Residues: CASSQEGQANYQETQYF. J is TRBJ2-5 and V is TRBV4-1; TRBD1 aligns across 8 bases. Unmatched junction bases numbered 6, after V lost 0 bases and J lost 0 bases. Germline loops: CDR1 MGHRA, CDR2 YSYEKL. The CDR3 totals 17 residues.

The V call is TRBV7-8, the J call TRBJ2-7, with 12 positions matching TRBD2. This CDR3 comprises 16 residues. The V gene's germline CDR1 is SGHVS and CDR2 FQNEAQ. The V segment lost 5 bases and the J segment 4 bases; nucleotides outside the gene matches: 9. CDR3 bases: TGTGCCAGCAGCCCCCGGACTAGCGGGAAGGCTTACGAGCAGTACTTC. Translation gives CASSPRTSGKAYEQYF.

This clone was detected once. Other nucleotide sequences in the sample specify the same CDR3. The CDR3 DNA follows: TGTGCCAGCTCACCATTGGGGGATTCACCCCTCCACTTT. Its translation is CASSPLGDSPLHF. The chain joins TRBV18 to TRBJ1-6, with a tentative D call TRBD1 (5 bases). V lost 2 bases, J lost 8 bases, and 7 bases lay in between. This CDR3 region has 13 residues. Germline CDR1 KGHSH, CDR2 LQKENI.

This sequence joins TRBV5-6 and TRBJ1-1; unclear D gene. V gave up 1 base and J gave up 1 base, with 11 bases separating them. CDR3 length equals 15 residues. CDR1 is SGHDT, CDR2 YYEEEE, per germline. CDR3 DNA sequence: TGTGCCAGCAGCTTGAAGTGGGAGTCGAACACTGAAGCTTTCTTT. It encodes CASSLKWESNTEAFF.

The chain combines TRBV5-1 with TRBJ2-7; TRBD2 matches at 8 bases. This CDR3 is 14 amino acids long. V was pared by 4 bases and J by 2 bases, with 5 bases of the junction left unmatched. Germline V gene data show CDR1 as SGHRS and CDR2 as YFSETQ. DNA for the CDR3: TGCGCCAGCAGCCCCGGGACTAGTCCCTACGAGCAGTACTTC. Encoded protein: CASSPGTSPYEQYF.

This chain links TRBV5-1 with TRBJ2-3; D not certain. The germline V gene encodes CDR1 SGHRS and CDR2 YFSETQ. The V end lost 0 bases, the J end lost 2 bases, and 10 bases lay between the germline ends. This CDR3 region has 15 residues. CDR3 in amino acids: CASSLEPTDTDTQYF. In nucleotides, the CDR3 is TGCGCCAGCAGCTTGGAGCCCACTGACACAGATACGCAGTATTTT. Filled out from reference TRBV5-1 and TRBJ2-3, the complete variable domain reads KAGVTQTPRYLIKTRGQQVTLSCSPISGHRSVSWYQQTPGQGLQFLFEYFSETQRNKGNFPGRFSGRQFSNSRSEMNVSTLELGDSALYLCASSLEPTDTDTQYFGPGTRLTVL.

The genes are TRBV29-1 and TRBJ1-2, with 7 bases fitting TRBD1. J was trimmed by 2 bases and V by 6 bases; bases with no gene match: 6. Germline lookup yields CDR1 SQVTM and CDR2 ANQGSEA. This CDR3 region has 13 residues. This CDR3 is CSVPGRGNYGYTF. The DNA of the CDR3 is TGCAGCGTCCCCGGCAGGGGGAACTATGGCTACACCTTC. Variable domain in full (rest from reference TRBV29-1 and TRBJ1-2): SAVISQKPSRDICQRGTSLTIQCQVDSQVTMMFWYRQQPGQSLTLIATANQGSEATYESGFVIDKFPISRPNLTFSTLTVSNMSPEDSSIYLCSVPGRGNYGYTFGSGTRLTVV.

The J gene is TRBJ2-7, the V gene TRBV5-1; possible D gene TRBD1, 6 bases. Germline V lookup: CDR1 SGHRS, CDR2 YFSETQ. V lost 0 bases and J 3 bases, leaving 13 bases between the germline ends. The CDR3 length is 15 residues. The CDR3 sequence is CASSLGPGQFYEQYF. The CDR3 coding sequence is TGCGCCAGCAGCTTGGGCCCAGGACAGTTCTACGAGCAGTACTTC. Together with reference TRBV5-1 and TRBJ2-7, the CDR3 gives the full variable domain: KAGVTQTPRYLIKTRGQQVTLSCSPISGHRSVSWYQQTPGQGLQFLFEYFSETQRNKGNFPGRFSGRQFSNSRSEMNVSTLELGDSALYLCASSLGPGQFYEQYFGPGTRLTVT.

This CDR3 is CASSWTSGGTDTQYF. The CDR3 DNA reads as TGTGCCAGCAGCTGGACTAGCGGGGGCACAGATACGCAGTATTTT. The genes are TRBV7-9 and TRBJ2-3; 12 bases align to TRBD2. The length of the CDR3 is 15 residues. Unmatched junction bases numbered 0, after V lost 4 bases and J lost 1 base. Germline V gene lookup returns CDR1 SEHNR and CDR2 FQNEAQ (reference sequence).

The CDR3 bases are TGTGCTAGTGGTTTATTAGGGGAAAACTATGGCTACACCTTC. It is translated as CASGLLGENYGYTF. This rearrangement joins TRBV12-5 to TRBJ1-2; D might be TRBD1 (5 bases). The CDR3 runs 14 residues. CDR1 is LGHNT and CDR2 is FRNRAP in the germline V gene. The V end lost 3 bases, the J end lost 2 bases, and 10 bases lay between the germline ends.

CDR3 DNA sequence: TGTGCCAGCAGGGGACAGGGGAACTCTGGAAACACCATATATTTT. This encodes CASRGQGNSGNTIYF. This chain joins TRBV2 and TRBJ1-3, with 10 bases aligning to TRBD1. Germline CDR1 and CDR2: SNHLY and FYNNEI. CDR3 length: 15 amino acids. The V gene end was trimmed by 6 bases and the J gene end by 0 bases; junction bases not matched to a gene: 2.

This clone occurred a few times. The chain combines TRBV27 with TRBJ2-1; 14 nucleotides agree with TRBD2. The CDR3 has 17 residues. CDR1 MNHEY and CDR2 SMNVEV come from the germline V gene (reference sequence). J gave up 8 bases and V 3 bases, and 9 bases lay outside the gene matches. CDR3 region: CASSLRARLAGGDEQFF. The CDR3 bases are TGTGCCAGCAGTTTGAGAGCGCGACTAGCGGGGGGGGATGAGCAGTTCTTC.

V and J are TRBV19 and TRBJ1-4; D is undetermined. The germline V gene encodes CDR1 LNHDA and CDR2 SQIVND (reference sequence). With 6 bases removed from V and 3 bases from J, the gap between germline ends came to 14 bases. The CDR3 is 15 residues long. CDR3 region: CASRITGRANEKLFF. The CDR3 DNA reads TGTGCCAGTAGGATCACCGGGAGGGCTAATGAAAAACTGTTTTTT.

The rearrangement joins TRBV7-2 to TRBJ2-7; tentatively, D is TRBD1 (5 bases). The V end lost 2 bases, the J end lost 2 bases, and 10 bases lay between the germline ends. The CDR3 is made up of 14 amino acids. CDR1 and CDR2 (germline): SGHTA, FQGNSA. CDR3 amino acids: CASSLQGSPYEQYF. The CDR3 DNA is TGTGCCAGCAGCTTACAGGGAAGTCCCTACGAGCAGTACTTC.

The chain recombines TRBV29-1 with TRBJ2-4; D ambiguous. Germline CDR1 is SQVTM and CDR2 is ANQGSEA. The V and J ends lost 4 bases and 3 bases respectively, with 10 bases between them. This CDR3 has 13 amino acids. The chain's CDR3 is CSVVEVGKNIQYF. DNA for the CDR3: TGCAGCGTTGTAGAGGTCGGCAAAAACATTCAGTACTTC.

This clone was recorded only once. This chain connects TRBV7-9 to TRBJ1-5; D gene uncertain. Trimming stripped 1 base from V and 4 bases from J, with 8 bases between. CDR3 size: 14 residues. The germline CDR1 and CDR2 sequences are SEHNR and FQNEAQ (reference sequence). CDR3 bases: TGTGCCAGCAGCTTAGTTGGGTTAAATCAGCCCCAGCATTTT. Protein product: CASSLVGLNQPQHF.

The genes are TRBV30 and TRBJ2-2, with a tentative D call TRBD1 (6 bases). The germline V and J ends were trimmed by 3 bases and 3 bases, with 17 bases remaining between them. This CDR3 region has 16 residues. CDR1 is GTSNPN and CDR2 is SVGIG in the germline V gene (reference sequence). CDR3 amino acids: CAWRTDRRNHTGELFF. For the CDR3, the DNA is TGTGCCTGGAGGACCGACAGGAGAAATCACACCGGGGAGCTGTTTTTT.

V and J are TRBV29-1 and TRBJ1-2; D unclear. CDR1 is SQVTM and CDR2 is ANQGSEA in the germline V gene. V was cut by 4 bases and J by 2 bases, with 11 bases left in between. CDR3 length equals 13 residues. The CDR3 is CSVGIGLNYGYTF. As DNA, the CDR3 is TGCAGCGTTGGAATAGGCCTGAACTATGGCTACACCTTC.

There are a few counts of this clone. V gene TRBV5-6 combines with J gene TRBJ1-6; D unclear. Germline V gives CDR1 SGHDT, CDR2 YYEEEE. V was shortened by 3 bases and J by 3 bases, with 10 bases between the two germline ends. The CDR3 contains 15 residues. CDR3 sequence reads: CASSSSRDYNSPLHF. CDR3 DNA sequence: TGTGCCAGCAGCTCGAGCCGGGACTATAATTCACCCCTCCACTTT.

The chain combines TRBV4-3 with TRBJ2-1, with 9 nucleotides matching TRBD2. The CDR3 extends over 14 amino acids. Germline trimming cut 2 bases from V and 9 bases from J; bases unmatched to any gene: 5. The germline V gene has CDR1 LGHNA and CDR2 YSLEER. The CDR3 DNA follows: TGCGCCAGCAGCCAACAGCGGGAGGCGGTTGAGCAGTTCTTC. Protein sequence: CASSQQREAVEQFF.

The chain recombines TRBV28 with TRBJ2-4; 9 positions match TRBD1. V was pared by 4 bases and J by 6 bases, with 4 bases of the junction left unmatched. The CDR3 is 14 residues long. Per germline, CDR1 MDHEN and CDR2 SYDVKM. The CDR3 nucleotides are TGTGCCAGCAGTTCTGGACAGGGGCCAAACATTCAGTACTTC. Translating gives CASSSGQGPNIQYF.

V usage is TRBV6-1 and J usage is TRBJ1-1; a weak D match, TRBD1 (6 bases). The V gene's germline CDR1 is MNHNS and CDR2 SASEGT. V lost 6 bases and J 1 base, leaving 12 bases between the germline ends. The CDR3 is 14 amino acids. Here the CDR3 DNA reads TGTGCCAGCAGAGGGGGGGCGAAGAACACTGAAGCTTTCTTT. Residues: CASRGGAKNTEAFF.

The chain combines TRBV11-2 with TRBJ2-1; 10 nucleotides match TRBD2. Germline V CDR1 and CDR2: SGHAT, FQNNGV. There are 15 residues in the CDR3. Germline trimming cut 7 bases from V and 10 bases from J; bases unmatched to any gene: 13. The CDR3 nucleotides read TGTGCCAGCACCGCCCGAGCGGGAGGGCCAGGGGAGCAGTTCTTC. It codes for CASTARAGGPGEQFF. Looking up the rest from reference TRBV11-2 and TRBJ2-1 gives the full variable domain: EAGVAQSPRYKIIEKRQSVAFWCNPISGHATLYWYQQILGQGPKLLIQFQNNGVVDDSQLPKDRFSAERLKGVDSTLKIQPAKLEDSAVYLCASTARAGGPGEQFFGPGTRLTVL.

V gene TRBV5-1 combines with J gene TRBJ1-1; 7 positions agree with TRBD1. The V and J ends lost 3 bases and 6 bases, in that order; junction bases with no gene match: 14. Germline assignment: CDR1 SGHRS and CDR2 YFSETQ. CDR3 length equals 16 residues. The CDR3 here is CASSSRSGQFDAEAFF. The CDR3 DNA is TGCGCCAGCAGCTCCCGATCGGGACAGTTCGACGCTGAAGCTTTCTTT.

This chain joins TRBV10-2 and TRBJ2-2; 12 bases align to TRBD2. J gave up 4 bases and V 6 bases, and 6 bases lay outside the gene matches. The germline V gene has CDR1 WSHSY and CDR2 SAAADI. The CDR3 has 16 residues. CDR3 DNA: TGCGCCAGCAGCAAGGGGACTAGCGGGCTCACCGGGGAGCTGTTTTTT. Amino acids: CASSKGTSGLTGELFF.